The rows below give T cell receptor beta chains drawn from one sample of a study of cytomegalovirus exposure and HLA in healthy donors. TCRdb's copy holds only in-frame clones and misses some; the assay was immunoSEQ multiplex PCR. The sample records 150,000 to 200,000 clones, roughly 80% being singletons. Sample: PBMCs. These receptors came from a young man in good health and CMV-seronegative. The CDR3 runs from the conserved cysteine through the conserved F or W. Each record gives: J gene, clone size, V gene, D gene, CDR3 DNA, CDR3 protein. D genes are given only for firm matches. Rows give clone size only sometimes, using once, few, many, or a class for an expanded clone.

J gene: TRBJ2-7; clone size: .; V gene: TRBV5-6; D gene: TRBD1; CDR3 DNA: TGTGCCAGCAGCTTGACAGGGGGCCTCTCCTACGAGCAGTACTTC; CDR3 protein: CASSLTGGLSYEQYF
J gene: TRBJ2-7; clone size: .; V gene: TRBV5-4; D gene: .; CDR3 DNA: TGTGCCAGCAGCGCCGGAGGGACTCCCGCCTACGAGCAGTACTTC; CDR3 protein: CASSAGGTPAYEQYF
J gene: TRBJ1-1; clone size: .; V gene: TRBV28; D gene: TRBD1; CDR3 DNA: TGTGCCAGCAGTCCCGGGACAGGGGGCAAAGGAGATGAAGCTTTCTTT; CDR3 protein: CASSPGTGGKGDEAFF
J gene: TRBJ1-5; clone size: .; V gene: TRBV15; D gene: TRBD1; CDR3 DNA: TGTGCCACCAGCGGCCAGGGGGCCGATCAGCCCCAGCATTTT; CDR3 protein: CATSGQGADQPQHF
J gene: TRBJ2-3; clone size: .; V gene: TRBV19; D gene: .; CDR3 DNA: TGTGCCAGTAGTCTTGAGGCGGGACGCACAGATACGCAGTATTTT; CDR3 protein: CASSLEAGRTDTQYF
J gene: TRBJ1-1; clone size: .; V gene: TRBV2; D gene: .; CDR3 DNA: TGTGCCAGCAGGCGGGGCGGGAACACTGAAGCTTTCTTT; CDR3 protein: CASRRGGNTEAFF
J gene: TRBJ2-7; clone size: .; V gene: TRBV2; D gene: .; CDR3 DNA: TGTGCCGTCAACAGGGACTACGAGCAGTACTTC; CDR3 protein: CAVNRDYEQYF
J gene: TRBJ1-3; clone size: .; V gene: TRBV19; D gene: .; CDR3 DNA: TGTGCCAGTTCGACAGGTGCAGCTGGAAACACCATATATTTT; CDR3 protein: CASSTGAAGNTIYF
J gene: TRBJ2-6; clone size: .; V gene: TRBV9; D gene: .; CDR3 DNA: TGTGCCAGCTTTTGGAGGTGGTCCACGAGAATGGGGGCCAACGTCCTGACTTTC; CDR3 protein: CASFWRWSTRMGANVLTF
J gene: TRBJ2-1; clone size: few; V gene: TRBV6-5; D gene: TRBD2; CDR3 DNA: TGTGCCAGCAGTTACGACGGGGGGAATGAGCAGTTCTTC; CDR3 protein: CASSYDGGNEQFF
J gene: TRBJ2-2; clone size: once; V gene: TRBV4-1; D gene: TRBD1; CDR3 DNA: TGCGCCAGCAGCCACCCTCAGGGGGACAGAAGCACCGGGGAGCTGTTTTTT; CDR3 protein: CASSHPQGDRSTGELFF
J gene: TRBJ2-3; clone size: .; V gene: TRBV9; D gene: TRBD1; CDR3 DNA: TGTGCCAGCAGCCCAGGGGGCTCGGATACGCAGTATTTT; CDR3 protein: CASSPGGSDTQYF
J gene: TRBJ1-5; clone size: .; V gene: TRBV5-1; D gene: .; CDR3 DNA: TGCGCCAGCAGCCTCTCCGGTGACGGGCAGCCCCAGCATTTT; CDR3 protein: CASSLSGDGQPQHF
J gene: TRBJ2-1; clone size: .; V gene: TRBV7-3; D gene: TRBD2; CDR3 DNA: TGTGCCAGCAGCTTAAGTAGACTAGCCCAGAACAATGAGCAGTTCTTC; CDR3 protein: CASSLSRLAQNNEQFF
J gene: TRBJ2-5; clone size: .; V gene: TRBV4-3; D gene: TRBD1; CDR3 DNA: TGCGCCAGCAGCCGATTTACCGGGACAGGGACCCCAGAGACCCAGTACTTC; CDR3 protein: CASSRFTGTGTPETQYF
J gene: TRBJ2-7; clone size: .; V gene: TRBV30; D gene: .; CDR3 DNA: TGTGCCTGGGTTCAGGGATACGAGCAGTACTTC; CDR3 protein: CAWVQGYEQYF
J gene: TRBJ1-3; clone size: .; V gene: TRBV5-4; D gene: .; CDR3 DNA: TGTGCCAGCAGCTTAACAGGTCTCTCTGGAAACACCATATATTTT; CDR3 protein: CASSLTGLSGNTIYF
J gene: TRBJ1-3; clone size: .; V gene: TRBV6-5; D gene: .; CDR3 DNA: TGTGCCAGCAGTTTTGGGGCACGCTCTGGAAACACCATATATTTT; CDR3 protein: CASSFGARSGNTIYF
J gene: TRBJ2-7; clone size: .; V gene: TRBV7-2; D gene: .; CDR3 DNA: TGTGCCAGCAACACTCCCGAGGGCGAATACGAGCAGTACTTC; CDR3 protein: CASNTPEGEYEQYF
J gene: TRBJ2-7; clone size: .; V gene: TRBV10-3; D gene: .; CDR3 DNA: TGTGCCATCAGAGCCTCCTCCAGCGACGAGCAGTACTTC; CDR3 protein: CAIRASSSDEQYF
J gene: TRBJ2-3; clone size: .; V gene: TRBV4-3; D gene: .; CDR3 DNA: TGCGCCAGCAGCCAAGAACGAGGATTATACACAGATACGCAGTATTTT; CDR3 protein: CASSQERGLYTDTQYF
J gene: TRBJ2-5; clone size: .; V gene: TRBV4-1; D gene: .; CDR3 DNA: TGCGCCAGCAGCCAAGACTACTTGACTAACCAAGAGACCCAGTACTTC; CDR3 protein: CASSQDYLTNQETQYF
J gene: TRBJ2-3; clone size: .; V gene: TRBV5-4; D gene: TRBD2; CDR3 DNA: TGTGCCAGCAGCCCTGGGACTAGACCAGATACGCAGTATTTT; CDR3 protein: CASSPGTRPDTQYF
J gene: TRBJ2-1; clone size: .; V gene: TRBV7-9; D gene: .; CDR3 DNA: TGTGCCAGCAGCCCTGGTCGGGAGCAGTTCTTC; CDR3 protein: CASSPGREQFF
J gene: TRBJ2-1; clone size: few; V gene: TRBV6-6; D gene: .; CDR3 DNA: TGTGCCAGCAGTACCAGGGGTAGAAATGAGCAGTTCTTC; CDR3 protein: CASSTRGRNEQFF
J gene: TRBJ2-1; clone size: .; V gene: TRBV6-6; D gene: .; CDR3 DNA: TGTGCCAGCAGCCTAGGACAAGACGTGGATGAGCAGTTCTTC; CDR3 protein: CASSLGQDVDEQFF
J gene: TRBJ2-5; clone size: once; V gene: TRBV10-3; D gene: TRBD2; CDR3 DNA: TGTGCCATCAGGGAGGGGACTACTGAGACCCAGTACTTC; CDR3 protein: CAIREGTTETQYF
J gene: TRBJ1-1; clone size: .; V gene: TRBV7-2; D gene: TRBD1; CDR3 DNA: TGTGCCAGCAGCTCGGGACAGTCGAACACTGAAGCTTTCTTT; CDR3 protein: CASSSGQSNTEAFF
J gene: TRBJ1-1; clone size: .; V gene: TRBV7-9; D gene: .; CDR3 DNA: TGTGCCAGCAGCGGCCGGGACACGAACACTGAAGCTTTCTTT; CDR3 protein: CASSGRDTNTEAFF
J gene: TRBJ2-1; clone size: once; V gene: TRBV4-1; D gene: TRBD2; CDR3 DNA: TGCGCCAGCAGCCAAGCCCCCTTACTAGCGGGACTCTACAATGAGCAGTTCTTC; CDR3 protein: CASSQAPLLAGLYNEQFF
J gene: TRBJ2-5; clone size: .; V gene: TRBV19; D gene: TRBD2; CDR3 DNA: TGTGCCAGTAGTACCTATCGGACTAGCGGTAAAGAGACCCAGTACTTC; CDR3 protein: CASSTYRTSGKETQYF
J gene: TRBJ2-7; clone size: .; V gene: TRBV28; D gene: .; CDR3 DNA: TGTGCCAGCAGTTATAGACCCGTAACGGGGGACTACGAGCAGTACTTC; CDR3 protein: CASSYRPVTGDYEQYF